Sequencing of this T cell receptor (beta chain) was carried out in a study of T cell repertoires in cytomegalovirus infection. Study-wide background: CMV infection together with matching HLA type was indicated by public TCR beta signatures. Findings and caveats of the study: In two of eight donors, the top clonotype was HLA-C-restricted CMV-specific. The cumulative frequency of public TCR beta families distinguished individuals who carried CMV together with the relevant HLA.

Each CDR3 protein gets one entry after TCRdb re-called the reads with MiXCR. The sample consists of about 470,000 distinct CDR3 sequences, roughly 42% of them appearing once. In this sample, this clonotype turned up many times. Its antigen is as yet unknown. J gave up 1 base and V 5 bases, and 3 bases lay outside the gene matches. The CDR3 consists of 14 residues. Germline CDR1 and CDR2: SGHTA and FQGNSA. This specimen was cultured PBMCs, taken from culture after CMV antigen stimulation. The clonotype comes from a human donor in good health (CMV status not recorded). Some clones in this sample may be carry-over from other donors' samples. The chain carries TRBV7-2 and TRBJ2-7; the match to TRBD2 covers 9 bases. The CDR3 protein is CASSTSGGSYEQYF. The CDR3 DNA reads TGTGCCAGCAGCACCAGCGGGGGGTCCTACGAGCAGTACTTC.